This TCR beta chain appears in the sequencing data of a study of post-analysis software for immune sequencing data. Study-wide background: Secondary progressive, relapsing-remitting and progressive-relapsing multiple sclerosis were among the included disease courses.

Many counts were recorded for this clonotype. The antigen remains unidentified. CDR3 length: 16 amino acids. The J segment lost 6 bases and the V segment lost 6 bases, leaving 11 bases of the junction unmatched. CDR1 and CDR2 from the germline V gene are SQVTM and ANQGSEA. Points from the study as a whole: In multiple sclerosis, normalized Chao1 diversity was significantly below that of controls. F measure clustering grouped samples strongly by preparation batch. Five or six TRBV segments were more frequent in patients than controls; TRBV5-6, TRBV5-1 and TRBV20-1 belonged to this group.

Unique molecular identifiers were carried by the TCR beta cDNA libraries. The T cell input of about 1 to 10 million gave about 470,000 cDNA molecules. TCRdb called the PCR reads again in MiXCR, with one record for every CDR3 protein. The table shows 180,000 or so distinct CDR3 sequences, with around 29% occurring only once. Sequenced sample: blood. The sequence was collected from a girl younger than 18 with multiple sclerosis. The chain combines TRBV29-1 with TRBJ2-1; 13 bases match TRBD2. The CDR3: CSVAPGTSGAANEQFF. In DNA, the CDR3 is TGCAGCGTCGCCCCCGGGACTAGCGGGGCCGCCAATGAGCAGTTCTTC.